The 16 T cell receptor beta chains given below trace back to one sample, sequenced in a study of a mutant IDH1 vaccine in newly diagnosed glioma. Data came from immunoSEQ multiplex PCR; TCRdb stores just in-frame clones and leaves some out. The sample lists 110,000 or so clones; 90% were seen once. These TCRs' antigens remain unknown. Regarding time point: week 11, during vaccination. Vaccination used 300 ug of mutant IDH1 20-mer peptide per dose, with topical imiquimod. The specimen was PBMCs, collected from a glioma patient whose treatment included an IDH1 peptide vaccine. The receptors stem from a woman aged 45-65 years with glioma.

This clone was detected once. The chain employs TRBV6-5 and TRBJ2-5; 9 bases match TRBD2. The CDR3 spans 15 residues. Germline V gives CDR1 MNHEY, CDR2 SVGAGI. With 8 bases clipped from V and 7 bases from J, the junction kept 14 bases outside the gene matches. The chain's CDR3 is CASGHNRRGGWTQYF. The CDR3 region has the DNA TGTGCCAGCGGGCACAACAGGCGGGGGGGATGGACCCAGTACTTC.

V and J are TRBV19 and TRBJ2-7, with TRBD1 matching 9 bases. V trimming: 5 bases; J trimming: 4 bases; junction bases outside the gene matches: 6. The CDR3 spans 14 residues. Germline assignment: CDR1 LNHDA and CDR2 SQIVND (reference sequence). CDR3 loop: CASSEWDREYEQYF. The CDR3 DNA reads TGTGCCAGTAGTGAGTGGGACAGGGAATACGAGCAGTACTTC.

CDR3 bases: TGTGCCAGCAGCTTGCCAGAGGCCTACAATGAGCAGTTCTTC. It specifies CASSLPEAYNEQFF. V gene TRBV5-6 combines with J gene TRBJ2-1; D remains unclear. CDR3 length: 14 residues. The V and J ends lost 1 base and 2 bases respectively, with 7 bases between them. CDR1 is SGHDT and CDR2 is YYEEEE in the germline V gene.

This chain links TRBV9 with TRBJ2-2, with D hard to call. V was clipped by 2 bases and J by 0 bases, with 8 bases between them. Germline CDR1 reads SGDLS; CDR2 reads YYNGEE. This CDR3 is built from 15 residues. The DNA for the CDR3 is TGTGCCAGCAGCGTGTCCAGCCCGAACACCGGGGAGCTGTTTTTT. Translated, it gives CASSVSSPNTGELFF. The variable domain in full, with the rest retrieved from reference TRBV9 and TRBJ2-2, is DSGVTQTPKHLITATGQRVTLRCSPRSGDLSVYWYQQSLDQGLQFLIQYYNGEERAKGNILERFSAQQFPDLHSELNLSSLELGDSALYFCASSVSSPNTGELFFGEGSRLTVL.

The chain recombines TRBV6-4 with TRBJ1-2; TRBD1 aligns across 9 bases. V lost 0 bases, J lost 7 bases, and 0 bases stayed unmatched. This CDR3 spans 13 amino acids. In germline, CDR1 is MRHNA, CDR2 SNTAGT. The CDR3 bases are TGTGCCAGCAGTGACTCGGACAGGGGTGGCTACACCTTC. It specifies CASSDSDRGGYTF.

The chain couples TRBV18 to TRBJ2-3; TRBD2 agrees at 15 bases. The length of the CDR3 is 17 residues. V lost 3 bases and J lost 2; bases outside the gene matches: 3. CDR1 is KGHSH and CDR2 is LQKENI in the germline V gene. In nucleotides, the CDR3 is TGTGCCAGCTCACCCGGACTAGCGGGAGGGCCCACAGATACGCAGTATTTT. Protein product: CASSPGLAGGPTDTQYF.

This clone was recorded only once. This chain uses TRBV30 with TRBJ2-3, with no clear D. The CDR3 spans 12 residues. Germline V gene data show CDR1 as GTSNPN and CDR2 as SVGIG (reference sequence). V lost 0 bases and J lost 5, with 6 bases in between. This CDR3 reads CAWSVWGDTQYF. The CDR3 region has the DNA TGTGCCTGGAGTGTGTGGGGAGATACGCAGTATTTT.

The genes are TRBV4-1 and TRBJ1-4, with 7 bases aligning to TRBD1. Trimming at V came to 4 bases and at J to 6 bases, leaving 8 bases not matched to a gene. The CDR3 runs to 15 residues. The germline gives CDR1 MGHRA, CDR2 YSYEKL. The CDR3 is CASSRGTAWDEKLFF. CDR3 coding DNA: TGCGCCAGCAGCCGAGGGACAGCGTGGGATGAAAAACTGTTTTTT.

The rearrangement joins TRBV28 to TRBJ1-1; D may be TRBD1 (6 bases). The CDR3 has 17 residues. Looked up from germline, CDR1 is MDHEN and CDR2 is SYDVKM. Trimming stripped 3 bases from V and 1 base from J, with 18 bases between. This CDR3 reads CASSFWSDADRNTEAFF. DNA of the CDR3: TGTGCCAGCAGTTTCTGGTCCGACGCGGACAGGAACACTGAAGCTTTCTTT.

The chain couples TRBV6-6 to TRBJ2-1, with TRBD1 matching over 10 bases. Per the germline V gene, CDR1 is MNHNY and CDR2 is SVGAGI (reference sequence). The CDR3 is 15 amino acids. The trim removed 5 bases at V and 7 bases at J, leaving 8 bases unmatched. CDR3 bases: TGTGCCAGCAGTCACGGGACAGGGGTAGGGAATGAGCAGTTCTTC. Residues: CASSHGTGVGNEQFF.

The chain recombines TRBV6-1 with TRBJ1-2; D possibly corresponds to TRBD1 (6 bases). V lost 2 bases, J lost 3 bases, and 19 bases lay in between. This CDR3 spans 17 amino acids. Germline values: CDR1 MNHNS, CDR2 SASEGT. The CDR3 reads CASSENLDRWSYYGYTF. The CDR3 DNA sequence: TGTGCCAGCAGTGAAAATCTGGACAGATGGTCTTACTATGGCTACACCTTC.

The chain combines TRBV6-5 with TRBJ2-3, with a possible D match to TRBD1 (5 bases). The CDR3 has 15 residues. CDR1 MNHEY and CDR2 SVGAGI come from the germline V gene. V gave up 7 bases and J gave up 6 bases, with 20 bases separating them. The CDR3 bases are TGTGCCAGCACCCGAAAGGGGCAGGGCCAGGATACGCAGTATTTT. It translates to CASTRKGQGQDTQYF.

In its sample, this clone was seen once. The DNA for the CDR3 is TGTGCCAGCTCACATGCTGGTCCGGATCAAGAGACCCAGTACTTC. This codes for CASSHAGPDQETQYF. The rearrangement joins TRBV18 to TRBJ2-5, with D unclear. The CDR3 spans 15 residues. Germline lookup yields CDR1 KGHSH and CDR2 LQKENI. V was shortened by 4 bases and J by 2 bases, with 14 bases between the two germline ends.

The chain couples TRBV5-4 to TRBJ2-5; the D is unclear. The CDR3 has 13 amino acids. Deletions cut 1 base from V and 2 bases from J, with 6 bases between. CDR1 is SGHNT and CDR2 is YYREEE in the germline V gene (reference sequence). In DNA, the CDR3 is TGTGCCAGCAGCTTGTCCGGACAAGAGACCCAGTACTTC. Encoded protein: CASSLSGQETQYF.

This sequence joins TRBV30 and TRBJ1-5; weak D call: TRBD1 (5 bases). The germline V gene encodes CDR1 GTSNPN and CDR2 SVGIG (reference sequence). V dropped 2 bases and J dropped 0 bases, with 17 bases sitting between them. The CDR3 runs to 17 residues. The CDR3 DNA reads TGTGCCTGGAGTTTCCCCCGGGGGGGTAATAGCAATCAGCCCCAGCATTTT. Residues: CAWSFPRGGNSNQPQHF.

This chain connects TRBV28 to TRBJ2-5, with 13 positions matching TRBD2. After removal of 5 bases from V and 3 bases from J, the junction contained 12 bases not matched to a gene. The CDR3 runs to 18 residues. Germline CDR1 reads MDHEN; CDR2 reads SYDVKM. For the CDR3, the DNA is TGTGCCAGCAGTCACTGGACTAGCGGGAGAGCAAGGGAAGAGACCCAGTACTTC. Translated: CASSHWTSGRAREETQYF. Together with reference TRBV28 and TRBJ2-5, the CDR3 gives the full variable domain: DVKVTQSSRYLVKRTGEKVFLECVQDMDHENMFWYRQDPGLGLRLIYFSYDVKMKEKGDIPEGYSVSREKKERFSLILESASTNQTSMYLCASSHWTSGRAREETQYFGPGTRLLVL.